This is a list of T cell receptor beta chains from one sample in a study of blood T cells in healthy people across ages. TCRdb called the 5' RACE reads again in MiXCR, with one record for every CDR3 protein. Seen here are about 1.4 million distinct CDR3 sequences, roughly 59% observed once, and the top ten hold over 6.5%. The sequenced material came from blood. All receptors come from a man aged 18 to 29 in good health. Both conserved end residues are part of each CDR3. The order of the fields is V gene, CDR3 protein.

v_gene: TRBV4-3; CDR3aa: CASSQDRTVLNEKLFF
v_gene: TRBV25-1; CDR3aa: CASSESGEGAYGYTF
v_gene: TRBV6-6; CDR3aa: CASSSYGTAGANVLTF
v_gene: TRBV29-1; CDR3aa: CSVARSGSHEQYF
v_gene: TRBV9; CDR3aa: CASSGQKASGSYYNEQFF
v_gene: TRBV20-1; CDR3aa: CSATKLQGNNSPLHF
v_gene: TRBV6-5; CDR3aa: CASSYSLAGSSYEQYF
v_gene: TRBV10-2; CDR3aa: CASSAGQGVGGYTF
v_gene: TRBV6-2/TRBV6-3; CDR3aa: CAGGAGGPYEQYF
v_gene: TRBV6-5; CDR3aa: CASAGPYTVNTEAFF
v_gene: TRBV28; CDR3aa: CASSNDRGSTYEQYF
v_gene: TRBV5-6; CDR3aa: CASSFLLQGASQETQYF
v_gene: TRBV20-1; CDR3aa: CSACEGGSPSYEQYF
v_gene: TRBV4-3; CDR3aa: CASSPQGLIQETQYF
v_gene: TRBV4-3; CDR3aa: CASSQSGAKIDEQFF
v_gene: TRBV20-1; CDR3aa: CSASTLAGGFTETQYF
v_gene: TRBV6-2/TRBV6-3; CDR3aa: CASSSWTSGGAGTQYF
v_gene: TRBV20-1; CDR3aa: CSSSLITSTDTQYF
v_gene: TRBV30; CDR3aa: CACLEGIEETQYF
v_gene: TRBV3-1; CDR3aa: CASSPVTSGNYEQYF
v_gene: TRBV4-1; CDR3aa: CASSLFGGGNSPLHF
v_gene: TRBV5-5; CDR3aa: CASSLELPHEQYF
v_gene: TRBV5-1; CDR3aa: CASSLDTGGNEQFF
v_gene: TRBV27; CDR3aa: CASRPQGPYGYTF
v_gene: TRBV10-3; CDR3aa: CAISMGQPKEGYTF
v_gene: TRBV6-6; CDR3aa: CASSYGGATEAFF
v_gene: TRBV12-3/TRBV12-4; CDR3aa: CASSSPSGGYEQYF
v_gene: TRBV20-1; CDR3aa: CSARDMLVDEQFF
v_gene: TRBV5-4; CDR3aa: CASSFKGGQGLEAFF
v_gene: TRBV20-1; CDR3aa: CGARAEGTTSYEQYF
v_gene: TRBV9; CDR3aa: CASSAGASSGNTIYF
v_gene: TRBV14; CDR3aa: CASSQTGRPSPEQYF
v_gene: TRBV2; CDR3aa: CASSDPAGSTDTQYF
v_gene: TRBV9; CDR3aa: CASSVDSHQETQYF